The clone carrying this T cell receptor (beta chain) was observed at least ten times. These data belong to a study of blood T cell repertoires in COVID-19. This table comes from immunoSEQ multiplex PCR, and its TCRdb copy is limited to in-frame clones, with some not included. The table includes around 210,000 clones, approximately 85% detected once. The sample taken for sequencing was peripheral blood. The sequence came from a man aged 45-65 years with COVID-19, enrolled during active disease.

CDR3 in DNA: TGTGCCAGCAGCTTAGATGGGACTACACAAGAGACCCAGTACTTC. Translation: CASSLDGTTQETQYF. This chain uses TRBV7-8 with TRBJ2-5, with TRBD2 matching 7 bases. The germline V gene has CDR1 SGHVS and CDR2 FQNEAQ. The CDR3 is 15 amino acids. J gave up 2 bases and V 1 base, and 4 bases lay outside the gene matches.